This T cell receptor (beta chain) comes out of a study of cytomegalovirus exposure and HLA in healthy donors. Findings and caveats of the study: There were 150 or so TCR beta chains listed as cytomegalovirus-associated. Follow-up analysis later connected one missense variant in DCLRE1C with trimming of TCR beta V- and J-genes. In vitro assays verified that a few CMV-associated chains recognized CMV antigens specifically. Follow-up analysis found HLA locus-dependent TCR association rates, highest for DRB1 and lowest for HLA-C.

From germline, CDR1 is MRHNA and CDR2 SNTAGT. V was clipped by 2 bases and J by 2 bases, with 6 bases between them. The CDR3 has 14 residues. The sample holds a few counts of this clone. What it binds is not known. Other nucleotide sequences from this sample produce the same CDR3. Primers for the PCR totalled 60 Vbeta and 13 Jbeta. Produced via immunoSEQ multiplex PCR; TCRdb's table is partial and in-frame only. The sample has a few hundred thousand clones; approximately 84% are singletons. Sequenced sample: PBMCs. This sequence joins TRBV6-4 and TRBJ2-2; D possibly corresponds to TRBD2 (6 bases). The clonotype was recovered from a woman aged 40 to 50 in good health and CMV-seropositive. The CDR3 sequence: CASSDGTNTGELFF. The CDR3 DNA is TGTGCCAGCAGTGACGGGACTAACACCGGGGAGCTGTTTTTT.